Detailed here is one T cell receptor (beta chain). The sample comes from a study of T cell changes during pregnancy in multiple sclerosis. J gave up 6 bases and V 4 bases, and 10 bases lay outside the gene matches. The CDR3 is made up of 15 amino acids. Germline values: CDR1 SGHDN, CDR2 FVKESK. Data came from immunoSEQ multiplex PCR; TCRdb stores just in-frame clones and leaves some out. Of 38,000 or so clones in the sample, around 93% were seen once. The chain combines TRBV14 with TRBJ2-7, with TRBD1 matching 9 bases. This clonotype was sampled from a female donor with multiple sclerosis, enrolled in a pregnancy study. The sample was CD4+ T cells from peripheral blood mononuclear cells, taken in the first trimester of pregnancy. The CDR3 sequence is CASSPWDRVLGEQYF. The CDR3 DNA reads TGTGCCAGCAGCCCTTGGGACAGGGTGTTGGGCGAGCAGTACTTC.